Listed here are 4 T cell receptor beta chains from one sample, sequenced in a study of identical twins. Each CDR3 protein is one row after TCRdb ran MiXCR on the 5' RACE reads. Here the sample spans around 570,000 distinct CDR3 sequences, roughly 9.5% being singletons. The same sample was also used in a study of yellow fever vaccine responses in identical twins.

The sample taken for sequencing was PBMCs. All receptors derive from a woman younger than 35 in good health.

The chain is built from TRBV28 and TRBJ1-5; D remains unclear. Per the germline V gene, CDR1 is MDHEN and CDR2 is SYDVKM. V lost 6 bases to trimming and J lost 11 bases, with 20 bases between them. This CDR3 has 14 amino acids. The CDR3 here is CASSPLGKRLTQHF. The CDR3 region has the DNA TGTGCCAGCAGCCCCCTGGGAAAAAGGTTGACCCAGCATTTT. The full variable domain, with the rest looked up from reference TRBV28 and TRBJ1-5, is DVKVTQSSRYLVKRTGEKVFLECVQDMDHENMFWYRQDPGLGLRLIYFSYDVKMKEKGDIPEGYSVSREKKERFSLILESASTNQTSMYLCASSPLGKRLTQHFGDGTRLSIL.

The V gene is TRBV6-5, the J gene TRBJ2-3; D not resolved. CDR3 length: 14 residues. Germline V gene sequence: CDR1 MNHEY, CDR2 SVGAGI. With 1 base removed from V and 4 bases from J, the gap between germline ends came to 9 bases. In DNA form, the CDR3 reads TGTGCCAGCAGTTACTGGCTAATCCCAGATACGCAGTATTTT. The encoded protein is CASSYWLIPDTQYF.

This clonotype was seen a handful of times. The J gene is TRBJ2-1, the V gene TRBV29-1, with D hard to call. Trimming took off 7 bases at V and 9 bases at J, with 13 bases between the two ends. The germline CDR1 and CDR2 sequences are SQVTM and ANQGSEA. The CDR3 has 11 residues. The CDR3 region is CSAEMGLEQFF. CDR3 DNA sequence: TGCAGCGCCGAAATGGGCCTTGAGCAGTTCTTC.

In its sample, this clonotype was seen a few times. J is TRBJ1-2 and V is TRBV25-1, with TRBD1 as a possible D gene (6 bases). CDR1 is MGHDK, CDR2 SYGVNS, per germline. This CDR3 region has 15 residues. V dropped 1 base and J dropped 2 bases, with 11 bases sitting between them. The CDR3 nucleotides read TGTGCCAGCAGTGAATGGGGGGGCGAGAACTATGGCTACACCTTC. It yields the protein CASSEWGGENYGYTF.